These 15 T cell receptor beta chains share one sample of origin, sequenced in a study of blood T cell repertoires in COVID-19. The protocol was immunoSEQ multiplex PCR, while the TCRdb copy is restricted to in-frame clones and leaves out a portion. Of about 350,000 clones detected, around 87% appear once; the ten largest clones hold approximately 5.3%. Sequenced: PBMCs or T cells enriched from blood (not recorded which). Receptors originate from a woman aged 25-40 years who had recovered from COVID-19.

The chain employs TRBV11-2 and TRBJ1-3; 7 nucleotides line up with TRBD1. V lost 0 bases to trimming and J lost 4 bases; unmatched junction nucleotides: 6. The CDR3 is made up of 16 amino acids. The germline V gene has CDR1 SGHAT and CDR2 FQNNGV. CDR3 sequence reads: CASSLDVQGTGNTIYF. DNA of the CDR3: TGTGCCAGCAGCTTAGACGTACAGGGGACCGGAAACACCATATATTTT.

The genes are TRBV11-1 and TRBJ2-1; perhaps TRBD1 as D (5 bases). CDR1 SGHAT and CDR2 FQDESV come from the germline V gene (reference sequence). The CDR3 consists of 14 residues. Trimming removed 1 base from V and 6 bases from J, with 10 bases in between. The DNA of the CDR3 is TGTGCCAGCAGCTTAGGGCCAGGGCCCAATGAGCAGTTCTTC. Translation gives CASSLGPGPNEQFF.

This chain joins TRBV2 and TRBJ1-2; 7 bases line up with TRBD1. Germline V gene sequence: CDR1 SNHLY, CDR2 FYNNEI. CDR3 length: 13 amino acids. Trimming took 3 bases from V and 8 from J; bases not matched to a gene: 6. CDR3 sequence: CASSDRGFVGYTF. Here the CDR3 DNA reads TGTGCCAGCAGTGACAGGGGGTTCGTGGGCTACACCTTC.

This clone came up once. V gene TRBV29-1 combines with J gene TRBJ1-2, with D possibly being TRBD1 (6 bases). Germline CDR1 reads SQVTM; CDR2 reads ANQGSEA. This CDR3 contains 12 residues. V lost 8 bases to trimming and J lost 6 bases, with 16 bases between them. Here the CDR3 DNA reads TGCAGCCTCTCGGAGCACAGGGATGGCTACACCTTC. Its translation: CSLSEHRDGYTF.

DNA for the CDR3: TGTGCCAGCAACCCCAGGGGCGCAGGGGGCACTGAAGCTTTCTTT. This codes for CASNPRGAGGTEAFF. The V call is TRBV7-2, the J call TRBJ1-1; 7 bases line up with TRBD1. Trimming removed 7 bases from V and 4 bases from J; junction bases left unmatched: 12. Germline assignment: CDR1 SGHTA and CDR2 FQGNSA. The CDR3 length is 15 residues.

The chain's CDR3 is CASSPEWGAYNEQFF. DNA for the CDR3: TGCGCCAGCAGCCCGGAGTGGGGCGCCTACAATGAGCAGTTCTTC. The chain is built from TRBV5-1 and TRBJ2-1; possibly TRBD1 for D (5 bases). The V end was cut by 4 bases, the J end by 2 bases, with 13 bases between. Germline V gene sequence: CDR1 SGHRS, CDR2 YFSETQ. The CDR3 consists of 15 residues.

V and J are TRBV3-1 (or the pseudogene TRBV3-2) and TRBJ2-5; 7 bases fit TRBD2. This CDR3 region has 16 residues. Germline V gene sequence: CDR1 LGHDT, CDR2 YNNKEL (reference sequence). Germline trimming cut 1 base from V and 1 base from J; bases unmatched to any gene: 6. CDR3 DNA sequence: TGTGCCAGCAGCCAAGGGGCTAGCGGCCTCCAAGAGACCCAGTACTTC. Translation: CASSQGASGLQETQYF.

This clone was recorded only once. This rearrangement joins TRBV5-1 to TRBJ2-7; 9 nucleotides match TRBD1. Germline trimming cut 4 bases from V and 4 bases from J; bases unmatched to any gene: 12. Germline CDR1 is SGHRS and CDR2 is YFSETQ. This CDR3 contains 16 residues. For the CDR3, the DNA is TGCGCCAGCAGCCAACGGACTGGACAGGGGCGGTACGAGCAGTACTTC. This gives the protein CASSQRTGQGRYEQYF.

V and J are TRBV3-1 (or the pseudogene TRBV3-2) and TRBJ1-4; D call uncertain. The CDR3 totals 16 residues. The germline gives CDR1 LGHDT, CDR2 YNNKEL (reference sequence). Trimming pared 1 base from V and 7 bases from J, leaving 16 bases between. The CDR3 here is CASSQVSVTLGEKLFF. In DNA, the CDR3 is TGTGCCAGCAGCCAAGTCTCCGTGACTTTGGGTGAAAAACTGTTTTTT.

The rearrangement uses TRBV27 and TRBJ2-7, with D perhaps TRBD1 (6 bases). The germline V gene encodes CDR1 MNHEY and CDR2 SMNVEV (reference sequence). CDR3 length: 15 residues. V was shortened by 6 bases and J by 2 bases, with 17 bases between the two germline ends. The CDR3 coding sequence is TGTGCCAGCAGCTCACCGGACAGAGGTACCTACGAGCAGTACTTC. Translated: CASSSPDRGTYEQYF.

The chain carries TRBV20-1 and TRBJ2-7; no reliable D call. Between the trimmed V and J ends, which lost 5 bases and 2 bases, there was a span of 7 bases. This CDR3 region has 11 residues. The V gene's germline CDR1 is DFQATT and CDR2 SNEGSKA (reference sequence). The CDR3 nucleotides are TGCAGTGCTTCCCTTACCTACGAGCAGTACTTC. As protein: CSASLTYEQYF.

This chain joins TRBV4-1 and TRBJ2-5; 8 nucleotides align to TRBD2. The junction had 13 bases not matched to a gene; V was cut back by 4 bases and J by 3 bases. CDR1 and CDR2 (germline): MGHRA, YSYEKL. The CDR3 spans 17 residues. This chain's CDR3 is CASSRLEFSGNKETQYF. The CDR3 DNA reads TGCGCCAGCAGCCGTCTAGAGTTTAGCGGGAATAAAGAGACCCAGTACTTC.

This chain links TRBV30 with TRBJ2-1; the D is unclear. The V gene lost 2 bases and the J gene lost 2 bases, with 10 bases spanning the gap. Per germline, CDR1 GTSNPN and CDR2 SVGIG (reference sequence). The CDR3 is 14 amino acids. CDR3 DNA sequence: TGTGCCTGGAGTCAACTGCAACCCTACAATGAGCAGTTCTTC. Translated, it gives CAWSQLQPYNEQFF.

CDR3 residues: CATSSRLVSYNEQFF. The CDR3 DNA reads TGTGCCACCAGCAGCCGACTAGTTTCCTACAATGAGCAGTTCTTC. This chain uses TRBV15 with TRBJ2-1, with D perhaps TRBD2 (6 bases). The V gene lost 3 bases and the J gene lost 1 base, with 10 bases spanning the gap. This CDR3 comprises 15 residues. Germline CDR1 reads LNHNV; CDR2 reads YYDKDF (reference sequence). Looking up the rest from reference TRBV15 and TRBJ2-1 gives the full variable domain: DAMVIQNPRYQVTQFGKPVTLSCSQTLNHNVMYWYQQKSSQAPKLLFHYYDKDFNNEADTPDNFQSRRPNTSFCFLDIRSPGLGDTAMYLCATSSRLVSYNEQFFGPGTRLTVL.

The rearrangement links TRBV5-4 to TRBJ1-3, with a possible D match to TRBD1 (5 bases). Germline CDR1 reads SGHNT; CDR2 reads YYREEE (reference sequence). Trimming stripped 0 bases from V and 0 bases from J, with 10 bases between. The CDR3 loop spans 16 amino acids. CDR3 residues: CASSLGTDSSGNTIYF. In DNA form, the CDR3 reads TGTGCCAGCAGCTTGGGCACCGACAGCTCTGGAAACACCATATATTTT. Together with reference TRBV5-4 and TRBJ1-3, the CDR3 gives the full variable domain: ETGVTQSPTHLIKTRGQQVTLRCSSQSGHNTVSWYQQALGQGPQFIFQYYREEENGRGNFPPRFSGLQFPNYSSELNVNALELDDSALYLCASSLGTDSSGNTIYFGEGSWLTVV.